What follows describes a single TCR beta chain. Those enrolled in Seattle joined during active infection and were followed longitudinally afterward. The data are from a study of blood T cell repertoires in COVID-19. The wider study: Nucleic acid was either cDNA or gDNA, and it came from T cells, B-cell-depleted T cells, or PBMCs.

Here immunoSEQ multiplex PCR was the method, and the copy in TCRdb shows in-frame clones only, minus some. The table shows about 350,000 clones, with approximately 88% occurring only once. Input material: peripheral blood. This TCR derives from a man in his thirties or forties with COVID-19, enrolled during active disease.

The CDR3 region is CASSLQGTGVSPLHF. The CDR3 bases are TGTGCCAGCAGCTTACAGGGGACAGGGGTTTCACCCCTCCACTTT. The chain is built from TRBV11-1 and TRBJ1-6, with 10 positions matching TRBD1. V was clipped by 2 bases and J by 9 bases; unmatched bases: 4. CDR1 SGHAT and CDR2 FQDESV come from the germline V gene (reference sequence). This CDR3 is built from 15 residues.